This T cell receptor beta chain comes out of a study of blood T cell repertoires in COVID-19. About the research overall: Sites in the United States, Italy and Spain provided acute and convalescent COVID-19 samples. The analysed material was cDNA or gDNA that came from T cells, B-cell-depleted T cells, or PBMCs.

Seattle's enrolled individuals joined amid active infection and were then monitored longitudinally. In the study's own analysis: From reference gene primer amplification, estimates of nucleated cell counts were derived. The protocol was immunoSEQ multiplex PCR, while the TCRdb copy is restricted to in-frame clones and leaves out a portion. V, J and clone size are those of that table, while D and trimming were read from the DNA. The sample lists 97,000 or so clones, roughly 90% occurring once. J gave up 4 bases and V 6 bases, and 13 bases lay outside the gene matches. Looked up from germline, CDR1 is MDHEN and CDR2 is SYDVKM. The CDR3 runs 17 residues.

The chain couples TRBV28 to TRBJ1-1, with 11 bases identical to TRBD1. What was sequenced was peripheral blood. The sequence came from a woman in her 50s with COVID-19, enrolled during active disease. The CDR3 DNA is TGTGCCAGCAGACCCCGCCCCGGGACAGGGGGAGCCACTGAAGCTTTCTTT. Its translation is CASRPRPGTGGATEAFF.